This record looks at one T cell receptor (beta chain) sequence and its context. Its antigen remains unidentified. No base quality information exists; no much larger clone differs at one position. This sample is part of a study of immune cell composition in non-small cell lung cancer (dated by TCRdb to 2017 to 2019). A note on the overall study: Histologic subtype was assigned using H&E plus p63, CK5, Napsin A and TTF-1 immunohistochemistry, mainly lung adenocarcinoma or squamous cell carcinoma. Using Adaptive Biotechnologies, the researchers ran TCR-beta sequencing on 34 paired NSCLC tumour and non-adjacent lung specimens, along with some 24 tumour-only specimens. Supplementary cohort #1, around 10 lung adenocarcinoma cases, had paired tumour/lung TCR-beta sequencing and TIL populations generated to assess tumour reactivity. The subtype comparisons left out a few tumour specimens with TCR-beta data because those specimens were rare histological subtypes.

The germline V end is reduced by 5 bases and the J end by 10 bases; junction bases left unmatched: 6. CDR1 MNHNY and CDR2 SVGAGI are derived from the germline V gene (reference sequence). The CDR3 starts with the cysteine, ends with the phenylalanine, and has 14 residues. Only the CDR3 part of the read is kept: 42 bases, read in frame from the first base. A two-step multiplex PCR amplified TCR-beta CDR3 regions from genomic DNA, and the second step of the PCR added Illumina-compatible adaptors. TCR-beta immunosequencing was performed on an Illumina platform as a commercial immunoSEQ service. In the original analysis: Two measures summarised the repertoires: productive clonality, and Top 10 Clones, meaning the percentage of T-cell templates coming from the ten most frequent sequences. Productive clonality ranged from 0 to 1, with 1 indicating a monoclonal population. Tumour-associated clones, identified using log10 scatter plots, were defined as sequences that made up at least 0.1% of tumour T-cell templates and were not found in the matched non-adjacent lung. Two-group comparisons used Student's t-tests, stages used ANOVA, and relationships used linear regression, analysed in GraphPad Prism7 and R. TCRdb carries this immuneACCESS record with in-frame sequences only. Its versions omit some clonotypes, under half of them owing to an unresolved V gene in the studies checked, with the rest unexplained. The DNA was the basis for D and trimming; V, J and clone size are from that table. The sample includes about a thousand clones, with over 75% observed a single time. Around 10% of the sample belongs to the ten largest clones.

Genomic DNA was extracted with the QIAamp DNA kit from frozen aliquots of unsorted single-cell suspensions. The tumour samples consisted of non-small cell lung cancer tissue that had been surgically resected. Tissues were received within 2 hours of resection and were immediately processed into single-cell suspensions. Tissue was mechanically dissociated and enzymatically digested with DNase I, collagenase I and hyaluronidase for 25 to 35 minutes at 37 °C, then filtered and RBC-lysed. The research as a whole found: The reactivity cohort contained only 10 or so cases, and the tumour-reactive clones were not shown to have sequences in common with the dominant in vivo tumour-associated clones. Significantly higher Top 10 clone scores and productive clonality were observed in lung squamous cell carcinoma than in lung adenocarcinoma tumours. Nearly half of NSCLC cases had tumour-associated clones >0.5%, found in 30% to 35% of adenocarcinomas compared with around 75% of squamous carcinomas. Across some ten adenocarcinoma cases, the maximal tumour-associated clone frequency showed a strong correlation with TIL tumour reactivity, but overall clonality showed no such correlation. No significant correlation was found between smoking pack-years and tumour TCR-beta clonality.

Material for sequencing was lung tumor tissue. In this chain, TRBV6-6 is recombined with TRBJ1-6, and 9 junction bases match TRBD1. This clonotype originated in a human donor with non-small cell lung cancer. The CDR3 in this case is CASSVTGGGSPLHF. The DNA is as follows: TGTGCCAGCAGTGTCACAGGGGGCGGGTCACCCCTCCACTTT.